A single sample gave rise to the 30 T cell receptor beta chains below, sequenced in a study of cytomegalovirus exposure and HLA in healthy donors. Both 60 Vbeta primers and 13 Jbeta primers went into the PCR. Clones were read by immunoSEQ multiplex PCR, and TCRdb kept only the in-frame ones, dropping some. The sample carries 100,000 to 150,000 clones, 74% recorded once. Source material: PBMCs. The receptors originated from a woman aged 45 to 65 in good health and CMV-seropositive.

The chain is built from TRBV20-1 and TRBJ1-2; D unresolved. V was pared by 7 bases and J by 6 bases, with 9 bases between. The CDR3 consists of 10 residues. CDR1 and CDR2 (germline): DFQATT, SNEGSKA (reference sequence). The DNA for the CDR3 is TGCAGTGTGGCCGCTGATGGCTACACCTTC. This encodes CSVAADGYTF.

This chain uses TRBV11-2 with TRBJ2-3; the match to TRBD2 covers 12 bases. Germline V gene data show CDR1 as SGHAT and CDR2 as FQNNGV. The CDR3 is 16 amino acids. Trimming took 5 bases from V and 3 from J; bases not matched to a gene: 6. CDR3 region: CASSPGLAGTTDTQYF. The CDR3 bases are TGTGCCAGCAGCCCCGGACTAGCGGGGACAACAGATACGCAGTATTTT.

J is TRBJ2-5 and V is TRBV30, with 9 bases fitting TRBD2. Germline V gives CDR1 GTSNPN, CDR2 SVGIG (reference sequence). The CDR3 has 13 amino acids. Here the CDR3 DNA reads TGTGCATGTAGCGGGGGACTCCAAGAGACCCAGTACTTC. Translating it yields CACSGGLQETQYF.

V usage is TRBV5-4 and J usage is TRBJ2-3, with a weak D call TRBD1 (6 bases). The V gene's germline CDR1 is SGHNT and CDR2 YYREEE (reference sequence). Trimming pared 6 bases from V and 3 bases from J, leaving 11 bases between. This CDR3 region has 13 residues. The CDR3 region is CASTLRGTDTQYF. The CDR3 region has the DNA TGTGCCAGCACCCTCAGGGGAACAGATACGCAGTATTTT.

The chain carries TRBV21-1 and TRBJ2-1; the D segment call TRBD2 is taken from the table without a DNA check. TRBV21-1 is a pseudogene locus. This CDR3 is 13 amino acids long. This chain's CDR3 is CASSLKGSNEQFF. CDR3 DNA: TGTGCCAGCAGCCTAAAAGGGAGCAATGAGCAGTTCTTC.

This chain connects TRBV7-9 to TRBJ2-5; D not resolved. The CDR3 consists of 13 residues. Germline CDR1 is SEHNR and CDR2 is FQNEAQ (reference sequence). Trimming took off 2 bases at V and 2 bases at J, with 6 bases between the two ends. The CDR3, as DNA: TGTGCCAGCAGCTTAACTGTACAAGAGACCCAGTACTTC. Amino acid sequence: CASSLTVQETQYF.

In its sample, this clone was seen once. This chain joins TRBV11-2 and TRBJ2-1; 8 bases are shared with TRBD1. The V gene end was trimmed by 3 bases and the J gene end by 14 bases; junction bases not matched to a gene: 9. The germline V gene encodes CDR1 SGHAT and CDR2 FQNNGV. This CDR3 comprises 13 residues. The CDR3 DNA reads as TGTGCCAGCAGCTTCTATGGACAGGGTGGAAAGTTCTTC. Translating it yields CASSFYGQGGKFF.

The table lists this clone with a few counts. It may be a read error: a sequence one base away is much more abundant. The same CDR3 also results from other DNA sequences found in this sample. The rearrangement joins TRBV4-1 to TRBJ1-4, with 9 bases that match TRBD1. The CDR3 extends over 16 amino acids. The junction had 8 bases not matched to a gene; V was cut back by 4 bases and J by 5 bases. Germline values: CDR1 MGHRA, CDR2 YSYEKL. This CDR3 reads CASSPSPGTGNEKLFF. The CDR3, as DNA: TGCGCCAGCAGCCCTTCACCCGGGACAGGGAATGAAAAACTGTTTTTT.

This clone was counted a single time. CDR3 loop: CASSYSGQENNEKLFF. CDR3 sequence (DNA): TGTGCCAGCAGTTACTCCGGACAGGAGAATAATGAAAAACTGTTTTTT. The rearrangement uses TRBV6-6 and TRBJ1-4, with 7 bases aligning to TRBD1. Germline trimming cut 0 bases from V and 4 bases from J; bases unmatched to any gene: 5. The CDR3 runs 16 residues. The germline V gene encodes CDR1 MNHNY and CDR2 SVGAGI (reference sequence).

The chain couples TRBV5-1 to TRBJ2-3, with D perhaps TRBD1 (6 bases). CDR3 length equals 14 residues. CDR1 and CDR2 (germline): SGHRS, YFSETQ. The V and J ends lost 4 bases and 2 bases respectively, with 11 bases between them. CDR3 DNA sequence: TGCGCCAGCAGCCTGGGACAATACACAGATACGCAGTATTTT. As protein: CASSLGQYTDTQYF.

This clone was recorded once. The chain has TRBV5-1 and TRBJ2-1, with 14 bases lining up with TRBD2. The CDR3 contains 17 residues. CDR1 and CDR2 from the germline V gene are SGHRS and YFSETQ. Trimming at V came to 4 bases and at J to 7 bases, leaving 10 bases not matched to a gene. This chain's CDR3 is CASSETSGGVPQNEQFF. The CDR3 coding sequence is TGCGCCAGCAGCGAGACTAGCGGGGGGGTCCCTCAGAATGAGCAGTTCTTC.

The V call is TRBV28, the J call TRBJ2-7; 7 bases agree with TRBD1. J gave up 4 bases and V 4 bases, and 4 bases lay outside the gene matches. CDR1 is MDHEN and CDR2 is SYDVKM in the germline V gene. The CDR3 is made up of 13 amino acids. The CDR3 bases are TGTGCCAGCAGTTCGGGACAGATGTACGAGCAGTACTTC. As protein: CASSSGQMYEQYF.

The V gene is TRBV27, the J gene TRBJ1-4; 8 bases are a match to TRBD1. Losses at the gene ends were 8 bases for V and 7 bases for J; bases not matched to a gene: 9. Germline values: CDR1 MNHEY, CDR2 SMNVEV (reference sequence). The CDR3 is 14 residues long. The CDR3 reads CASRRQGLPEKLFF. As DNA, the CDR3 is TGTGCCAGCCGCCGACAGGGGCTCCCTGAAAAACTGTTTTTT. The full variable domain, completed using reference TRBV27 and TRBJ1-4, is EAQVTQNPRYLITVTGKKLTVTCSQNMNHEYMSWYRQDPGLGLRQIYYSMNVEVTDKGDVPEGYKVSRKEKRNFPLILESPSPNQTSLYFCASRRQGLPEKLFFGSGTQLSVL.

The gene calls are TRBV9 and TRBJ1-6; no definite D call. Trimming removed 0 bases at V and 4 bases at J, with 8 bases between. The CDR3 contains 15 residues. CDR1 SGDLS and CDR2 YYNGEE come from the germline V gene. The chain's CDR3 is CASSVGGGYNSPLHF. The DNA for the CDR3 is TGTGCCAGCAGCGTAGGCGGAGGATATAATTCACCCCTCCACTTT. The full variable domain, with the rest looked up from reference TRBV9 and TRBJ1-6, is DSGVTQTPKHLITATGQRVTLRCSPRSGDLSVYWYQQSLDQGLQFLIQYYNGEERAKGNILERFSAQQFPDLHSELNLSSLELGDSALYFCASSVGGGYNSPLHFGNGTRLTVT.

This clone was seen a single time. The chain employs TRBV7-2 and TRBJ2-2; D gene ambiguous. The V gene lost 1 base and the J gene lost 7 bases, with 10 bases spanning the gap. This CDR3 comprises 14 residues. CDR1 is SGHTA, CDR2 FQGNSA, per germline. In nucleotides, the CDR3 is TGTGCCAGCAGCTTAGTGGCCGCCCTCGGGGAGCTGTTTTTT. Its protein product is CASSLVAALGELFF.

This clone was seen more than once but under ten times. V gene TRBV29-1 combines with J gene TRBJ1-1, with D unresolved. V was clipped by 5 bases and J by 8 bases, with 18 bases between them. The CDR3 extends over 13 amino acids. Germline V gene data show CDR1 as SQVTM and CDR2 as ANQGSEA. The CDR3: CSVRVDTGGEAFF. CDR3 coding DNA: TGCAGCGTTCGTGTTGACACGGGAGGGGAAGCTTTCTTT. Complete variable domain (other parts from reference TRBV29-1 and TRBJ1-1): SAVISQKPSRDICQRGTSLTIQCQVDSQVTMMFWYRQQPGQSLTLIATANQGSEATYESGFVIDKFPISRPNLTFSTLTVSNMSPEDSSIYLCSVRVDTGGEAFFGQGTRLTVV.

The genes are TRBV7-7 and TRBJ2-5, with D perhaps TRBD1 (7 bases). Trimming removed 2 bases at V and 4 bases at J, with 14 bases between. Germline assignment: CDR1 SSHAT and CDR2 FNYEAQ (reference sequence). CDR3 length equals 15 residues. Here the CDR3 reads CASSLMEGAGETQYF. As DNA, the CDR3 is TGTGCCAGCAGCTTAATGGAGGGGGCTGGAGAGACCCAGTACTTC.

V and J are TRBV6-7 and TRBJ2-5; TRBD1 aligns across 7 bases. TRBV6-7 qualifies as an ORF whose function is uncertain. Trimming cost V 6 bases and J 3 bases; bases outside gene matches: 4. This CDR3 has 13 residues. CDR3 in amino acids: CASSVQGEETQYF. For the CDR3, the DNA is TGTGCCAGCAGCGTTCAGGGGGAAGAGACCCAGTACTTC.

V and J are TRBV5-4 and TRBJ1-2; TRBD1 agrees at 11 bases. The CDR3 is 15 residues long. V shed 5 bases and J 3 bases; nucleotides not matched to a gene: 6. Germline V lookup: CDR1 SGHNT, CDR2 YYREEE (reference sequence). CDR3 loop: CASSSGQGAYYGYTF. CDR3 nucleotides: TGTGCCAGCAGTTCTGGACAGGGGGCCTACTATGGCTACACCTTC.

This clone was counted a few times. The chain combines TRBV7-4 with TRBJ1-3; 9 nucleotides match TRBD1. CDR3 length equals 15 residues. Germline CDR1 reads SGHVT; CDR2 reads SQSDAQ. The junction had 6 bases not matched to a gene; V was cut back by 3 bases and J by 6 bases. The chain's CDR3 is CASSFDRGTANTIYF. The DNA of the CDR3 is TGTGCCAGCAGCTTTGACAGGGGGACGGCAAACACCATATATTTT.

In this sample, this clone turned up a few times. This rearrangement joins TRBV5-1 to TRBJ2-1; D perhaps matches TRBD1 (5 bases). V gave up 0 bases and J gave up 11 bases, with 12 bases separating them. Germline CDR1 and CDR2: SGHRS and YFSETQ. The CDR3 sequence is 13 residues long. The CDR3 region is CASSLGGAGQQFF. The CDR3 DNA reads as TGCGCCAGCAGCTTGGGCGGCGCAGGGCAGCAGTTCTTC.

The genes are TRBV19 and TRBJ1-6; 7 positions match TRBD1. The CDR3 consists of 15 residues. With 3 bases clipped from V and 4 bases from J, the junction kept 3 bases outside the gene matches. Germline V lookup: CDR1 LNHDA, CDR2 SQIVND (reference sequence). The CDR3 coding sequence is TGTGCCAGTAGTATGGCAGGGGGGTATAATTCACCCCTCCACTTT. Its translation is CASSMAGGYNSPLHF. Full variable domain (rest looked up from reference TRBV19 and TRBJ1-6): DGGITQSPKYLFRKEGQNVTLSCEQNLNHDAMYWYRQDPGQGLRLIYYSQIVNDFQKGDIAEGYSVSREKKESFPLTVTSAQKNPTAFYLCASSMAGGYNSPLHFGNGTRLTVT.

This chain joins TRBV29-1 and TRBJ1-5; 10 bases line up with TRBD1. Germline V gives CDR1 SQVTM, CDR2 ANQGSEA. The trim removed 1 base at V and 1 base at J, leaving 4 bases unmatched. CDR3 size: 16 residues. CDR3 sequence (DNA): TGCAGCGTTGAAGCAGGGACAGGGGTAAGCAATCAGCCCCAGCATTTT. Translation: CSVEAGTGVSNQPQHF.

The V gene is TRBV11-2, the J gene TRBJ2-5, with D tentatively TRBD1 (6 bases). The CDR3 loop spans 13 amino acids. Between the trimmed V and J ends, which lost 1 base and 3 bases, there was a span of 6 bases. The germline CDR1 and CDR2 sequences are SGHAT and FQNNGV. The CDR3 spells CASSLGDKETQYF. The DNA for the CDR3 is TGTGCCAGCAGCTTAGGGGACAAAGAGACCCAGTACTTC.

V gene TRBV10-2 combines with J gene TRBJ2-5, with TRBD2 matching over 10 bases. The J call is in doubt because the DNA end fits TRBJ2-7 better. Germline V gene lookup returns CDR1 WSHSY and CDR2 SAAADI. The CDR3 is 15 amino acids. CDR3 nucleotides: TGCGCCAGCAGTGCGGGGGCTAGCGGGGGTTACGAGCAGTACTTC. This translates into CASSAGASGGYEQYF.

The CDR3 protein is CASSPRQGAGSEQYF. Here the CDR3 DNA reads TGTGCCAGCAGCCCGAGACAGGGGGCGGGAAGCGAGCAGTACTTC. J is TRBJ2-7 and V is TRBV11-2; 10 bases are shared with TRBD1. J lost 6 bases, V lost 5 bases, and 10 bases had no gene match. Germline assignment: CDR1 SGHAT and CDR2 FQNNGV. The CDR3 totals 15 residues.

A word on this clone: The junction shows a germline mismatch at one end, possibly a read error. The gene calls are TRBV7-9 and TRBJ2-5; a weak D match, TRBD2 (5 bases). CDR3 length: 14 residues. The germline CDR1 and CDR2 sequences are SEHNR and FQNEAQ (reference sequence). DNA of the CDR3: TGTTCCAGCAGCTTCGTCCGGGGTCAAGAGACCCAGTACTTC. Translated: CSSSFVRGQETQYF.

V usage is TRBV7-3 and J usage is TRBJ1-6; D ambiguous. V gave up 4 bases and J gave up 7 bases, with 8 bases separating them. Per the germline V gene, CDR1 is SGHTA and CDR2 is FQGTGA. The CDR3 has 13 amino acids. CDR3 coding DNA: TGTGCCAGCAGCTCCGGAGGGAATTCACCCCTCCACTTT. Amino acid sequence: CASSSGGNSPLHF.

The chain joins TRBV2 to TRBJ2-3; the D gene is possibly TRBD1 (5 bases). Trimming cost V 5 bases and J 1 base, with 10 bases left between them. The germline V gene encodes CDR1 SNHLY and CDR2 FYNNEI. CDR3 length equals 14 residues. CDR3 amino acids: CASSYARGTDTQYF. DNA of the CDR3: TGTGCCAGCAGTTACGCCAGGGGCACAGATACGCAGTATTTT.

This clone was observed a handful of times. The chain has TRBV7-8 and TRBJ2-1; 7 nucleotides line up with TRBD1. V lost 6 bases to trimming and J lost 7 bases; unmatched junction nucleotides: 3. This CDR3 contains 12 residues. Germline V lookup: CDR1 SGHVS, CDR2 FQNEAQ. CDR3 in amino acids: CASRGTENEQFF. DNA of the CDR3: TGTGCCAGCAGAGGGACAGAGAATGAGCAGTTCTTC.